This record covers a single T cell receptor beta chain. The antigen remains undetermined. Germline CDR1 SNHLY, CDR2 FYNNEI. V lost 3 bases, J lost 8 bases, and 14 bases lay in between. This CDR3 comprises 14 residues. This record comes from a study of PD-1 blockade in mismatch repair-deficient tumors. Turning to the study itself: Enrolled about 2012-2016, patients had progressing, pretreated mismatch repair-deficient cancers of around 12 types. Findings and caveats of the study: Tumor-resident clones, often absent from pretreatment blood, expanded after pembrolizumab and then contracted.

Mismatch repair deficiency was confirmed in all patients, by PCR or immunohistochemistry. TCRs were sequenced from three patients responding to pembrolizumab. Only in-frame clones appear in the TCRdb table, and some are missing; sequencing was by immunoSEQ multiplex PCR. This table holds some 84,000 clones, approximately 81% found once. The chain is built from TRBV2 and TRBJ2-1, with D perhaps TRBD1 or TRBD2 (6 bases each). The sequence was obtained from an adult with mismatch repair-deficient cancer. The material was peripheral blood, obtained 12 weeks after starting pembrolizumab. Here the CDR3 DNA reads TGTGCCAGCAGTGAGCGACTAGGGGGGTATGAGCAGTTCTTC. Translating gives CASSERLGGYEQFF.